This T cell receptor beta chain was retrieved from a study of blood T cell repertoires in COVID-19. Across the whole study: PBMCs, B-cell-depleted T cells, or T cells were the source of the cDNA or gDNA that made up the material.

V was cut by 6 bases and J by 4 bases, with 12 bases left in between. This CDR3 is built from 14 residues. The germline V gene has CDR1 MNHEY and CDR2 SVGAGI. The table came from immunoSEQ multiplex PCR; TCRdb's copy has only in-frame clones and leaves some out. The repertoire holds 200,000 to 300,000 clones, with about 80% as singletons. V usage is TRBV6-5 and J usage is TRBJ2-2; D is perhaps TRBD1 (5 bases). Sample: peripheral blood. The TCR was taken from an elderly man with acute or convalescent COVID-19. The DNA of the CDR3 is TGTGCCAGCAGAGGACACGTTCTCACCGGGGAGCTGTTTTTT. Translating gives CASRGHVLTGELFF.